One and the same sample provided the 5 T cell receptor beta chains below, sequenced in a study of vaccination and CD4 T cells after COVID-19. As to treatment: 10-day PBMC culture with coronavirus spike peptide pools or control peptides (ViraFEST assay). Cultured CD4+ T cell DNA was sequenced using the Oncomine TCR Beta short-read assay. TCRdb reprocessed the PCR reads via MiXCR and lists one record per CDR3 protein. The table records more than 9,500 distinct CDR3 sequences, 45% to 50% of them present only once. Their target antigens are unknown. Sequences were obtained from CD4+ T cells from blood, cultured in vitro. Receptors originate from a human donor who had recovered from COVID-19.

The rearrangement joins TRBV12-1 to TRBJ1-5; TRBD1 is the table's D call, not checked against the DNA. TRBV12-1 is given as a pseudogene. This CDR3 has 19 amino acids. The CDR3 region is CASIILDRDVVWSNQPQHF. In DNA form, the CDR3 reads TGTGCCAGCATCATTTTGGACAGGGATGTCGTTTGGAGCAATCAGCCCCAGCATTTT.

This clonotype showed up just a few times. The chain is built from TRBV30 and TRBJ1-2; a weak D match, TRBD1 (6 bases). This CDR3 is 14 amino acids long. Germline V gene lookup returns CDR1 GTSNPN and CDR2 SVGIG (reference sequence). V lost 5 bases, J lost 8 bases, and 21 bases lay in between. CDR3 sequence (DNA): TGTGCCTGGGTGACAGGACTAACCCCGGGGGGCTACACCTTC. This sequence encodes CAWVTGLTPGGYTF.

This clonotype showed up just a few times. The V call is TRBV10-3, the J call TRBJ2-5, with D uncertain. Germline V gene lookup returns CDR1 ENHRY and CDR2 SYGVKD. This CDR3 region has 12 residues. The ends were cut back, 1 base at V and 5 bases at J, with 5 bases in the middle. The CDR3 sequence: CAISEYSETQYF. The CDR3 bases are TGTGCCATCAGTGAGTACTCCGAGACCCAGTACTTC.

This clonotype came up once. The chain carries TRBV7-6 and TRBJ2-1; D remains unclear. V was clipped by 2 bases and J by 8 bases, with 7 bases between them. CDR1 and CDR2 from the germline V gene are SGHVS and FNYEAQ. The CDR3 totals 12 residues. CDR3 region: CASSLQYDEQFF. In DNA form, the CDR3 reads TGTGCCAGCAGCTTACAGTACGATGAGCAGTTCTTC.

This chain uses TRBV7-2 with TRBJ2-3; 8 nucleotides match TRBD1. The trim removed 5 bases at V and 7 bases at J, leaving 8 bases unmatched. The CDR3 covers 14 residues. The germline V gene encodes CDR1 SGHTA and CDR2 FQGNSA. The CDR3 is CASSSRGRANTQYF. CDR3 DNA: TGTGCCAGCAGCAGCAGGGGGCGCGCTAATACGCAGTATTTT.